This T cell receptor (beta chain) was sequenced for a study of cytotoxic CD8 clonotypes in ibrutinib-treated CLL. Overall study results and limits: Clonality increased with ibrutinib response but returned toward baseline at progression. Under treatment, the uncommon public clonotypes either contracted or remained stable.

Germline assignment: CDR1 MNHNS and CDR2 SASEGT. V lost 4 bases to trimming and J lost 0 bases, with 15 bases between them. The CDR3 loop spans 16 amino acids. PBMCs that had been cryopreserved were the source of 2 to 2.5 micrograms of genomic DNA for TCR beta libraries. Remarks on this clone: The antigen remains undetermined.

Depth targeted 1 in 200,000 to 1 in 1 million T cells, averaging 10x coverage per clonotype. Assay: immunoSEQ multiplex PCR; the TCRdb copy retains only in-frame clones and omits some. The sample carries approximately 47,000 clones, around 52% recorded once. The sample consisted of PBMCs, taken after 24 months of ibrutinib treatment. The TCR comes from a human donor with chronic lymphocytic leukemia. The chain has TRBV6-1 and TRBJ1-2, with D perhaps TRBD1 (5 bases). The CDR3 loop reads CASSGSGTGTNYGYTF. Here the CDR3 DNA reads TGTGCCAGCAGTGGAAGCGGGACGGGTACTAACTATGGCTACACCTTC.